The source of this T cell receptor beta chain is a study of T-cell memory formation after mild COVID-19. Study-level background: The study found TCR clusters largely donor specific.

Study-wide results and limits: There was a balanced CD4/CD8 profile in clones contracting day 15 to 85, and later expanders leaned CD4+.

Germline lookup yields CDR1 LGHNA and CDR2 YNFKEQ. The CDR3 is 17 amino acids. V lost 7 bases and J 4 bases, leaving 22 bases between the germline ends. This clonotype was picked up many times. Its antigen remains unidentified. With constant-segment primers, 5'RACE yielded cDNA libraries of TCR alpha and TCR beta that carried sample barcodes and UMIs. MiXCR, applied by TCRdb to the 5' RACE reads, yields one record per CDR3 protein. The sample lists hundreds of thousands of distinct CDR3 sequences, roughly an eighth occurring once. This rearrangement joins TRBV4-2 to TRBJ1-4; D unresolved. Source material: PBMCs or a T cell subset sorted from them (not recorded which). The source of this sequence is a man in his late teens or twenties who had mild COVID-19 (a few samples of this study predate the infection). Cell type and time point are not known. CDR3 nucleotides: TGTGCCAGCACCCGGGGATTGGCGGGCACCATTAATGAAAAACTGTTTTTT. This translates into CASTRGLAGTINEKLFF.